The source of this TCR beta chain is a study of immune characterization of retroperitoneal liposarcoma. The CDR3 is made up of 18 amino acids. Germline lookup yields CDR1 SGHTA and CDR2 FQGNSA. TCRdb ran MiXCR on the PCR reads and lists one entry per CDR3 protein. The table shows around 6,100 distinct CDR3 sequences, with 25% to 35% occurring only once. This clonotype came up many times. Material for sequencing was tumor tissue. The chain employs TRBV7-2 and TRBJ2-1; unclear D gene. The DNA end is more similar to TRBJ2-7, so the J call may be wrong. The receptor's source is a female donor with retroperitoneal liposarcoma. The CDR3 coding sequence is TGTGCCAGCAGCTTAATCAAACAGTTTCCAGTCTCCTACAATGAGCAGTACTTC. Residues: CASSLIKQFPVSYNEQYF.